These 15 T cell receptor beta chains came from one sample sequenced in a study of vaccination and CD4 T cells after COVID-19. No antigen has been assigned to these receptors. Sample treatment: roughly 10-day PBMC culture with coronavirus spike peptide pools or control peptides (ViraFEST assay). The Oncomine TCR Beta short-read assay generated sequence data from the DNA of cultured CD4+ T cells. TCRdb ran MiXCR on the PCR reads and lists one entry per CDR3 protein. The sample shows approximately 20,000 distinct CDR3 sequences, around two fifths of them seen only once. Sequences were derived from CD4+ T cells from blood, cultured in vitro, sampled after SARS-CoV-2 vaccination. Source of these receptors: a human donor who had recovered from COVID-19.

The chain links TRBV11-1 to TRBJ2-2; TRBD1 agrees at 10 bases. This CDR3 spans 15 amino acids. Germline CDR1 reads SGHAT; CDR2 reads FQDESV (reference sequence). Losses at the gene ends were 5 bases for V and 6 bases for J; bases not matched to a gene: 6. The CDR3 is CASSRDRGLAGELFF. The DNA for the CDR3 is TGTGCCAGCAGCCGCGACAGGGGGCTGGCCGGGGAGCTGTTTTTT.

J is TRBJ2-1 and V is TRBV20-1; D possibly corresponds to TRBD2 (5 bases). The germline gives CDR1 DFQATT, CDR2 SNEGSKA (reference sequence). Trimming removed 0 bases at V and 5 bases at J, with 11 bases between. This CDR3 region has 14 residues. CDR3 sequence (DNA): TGCAGTGCTAGAGACGGAGGCTACCACAATGAGCAGTTCTTC. The encoded protein is CSARDGGYHNEQFF.

This chain connects TRBV29-1 to TRBJ1-1; TRBD1 matches at 8 bases. CDR3 size: 15 residues. Trimming at V came to 6 bases and at J to 4 bases, leaving 13 bases not matched to a gene. Germline values: CDR1 SQVTM, CDR2 ANQGSEA. CDR3 bases: TGCAGCGTGGCCTACCAGGGGGCCTGGATCACTGAAGCTTTCTTT. It translates to CSVAYQGAWITEAFF.

The V and J genes are TRBV20-1 and TRBJ2-1; D is undetermined. The CDR3 covers 14 residues. The germline V gene has CDR1 DFQATT and CDR2 SNEGSKA (reference sequence). V was cut by 4 bases and J by 0 bases, with 10 bases left in between. For the CDR3, the DNA is TGCAGTGCTAACCACGAAAGCTCCTACAATGAGCAGTTCTTC. Translated: CSANHESSYNEQFF.

The genes are TRBV20-1 and TRBJ1-6, with 8 bases lining up with TRBD1. The CDR3 is 16 residues long. J gave up 0 bases and V 6 bases, and 7 bases lay outside the gene matches. Germline V CDR1 and CDR2: DFQATT, SNEGSKA (reference sequence). The CDR3 nucleotides read TGCAGTGCCCCCCGGACAGGGAGCTCCTATAATTCACCCCTCCACTTT. This encodes CSAPRTGSSYNSPLHF.

The J gene is TRBJ1-1, the V gene TRBV7-2; tentatively, D is TRBD1 (6 bases). Germline CDR1 SGHTA, CDR2 FQGNSA. This CDR3 has 16 residues. Trimming pared 6 bases from V and 0 bases from J, leaving 17 bases between. The CDR3 region is CASSSRDTLMNTEAFF. CDR3 nucleotide sequence: TGTGCCAGCAGTTCAAGGGACACCCTCATGAACACTGAAGCTTTCTTT.

The chain employs TRBV20-1 and TRBJ2-3, with D perhaps matching TRBD2 (7 bases). The germline gives CDR1 DFQATT, CDR2 SNEGSKA (reference sequence). Deletions cut 5 bases from V and 2 bases from J, with 11 bases between. The CDR3 spans 13 residues. The DNA for the CDR3 is TGCAGTGCTCCCCGGGGGGCCACAGATACGCAGTATTTT. It translates to CSAPRGATDTQYF.

This clonotype was seen more than once but under ten times. The V gene is TRBV24-1, the J gene TRBJ2-3, with D unresolved. Trimming pared 4 bases from V and 2 bases from J, leaving 6 bases between. In germline, CDR1 is KGHDR, CDR2 SFDVKD. CDR3 size: 13 residues. CDR3 sequence reads: CATSDRNTDTQYF. In nucleotides, the CDR3 is TGTGCCACCAGTGACCGGAACACAGATACGCAGTATTTT.

The V gene is TRBV20-1, the J gene TRBJ1-1, with D unclear. Germline loops: CDR1 DFQATT, CDR2 SNEGSKA (reference sequence). CDR3 length: 13 residues. Trimming removed 2 bases at V and 7 bases at J, with 14 bases between. This CDR3 is CSARYAGTFEAFF. CDR3 coding DNA: TGCAGTGCTAGATACGCAGGAACATTTGAAGCTTTCTTT.

A few counts support this clonotype. The chain employs TRBV6-1 and TRBJ2-7; 7 nucleotides match TRBD2. V dropped 6 bases and J dropped 2; count of bases not matched to a gene: 7. CDR3 length: 14 residues. Germline CDR1 is MNHNS and CDR2 is SASEGT. As DNA, the CDR3 is TGTGCCAGCAGCCCTTTTGGGAGGGCCTACGAGCAGTACTTC. Its translation is CASSPFGRAYEQYF.

The chain employs TRBV5-6 and TRBJ2-1, with TRBD2 matching over 8 bases. Per the germline V gene, CDR1 is SGHDT and CDR2 is YYEEEE. V was clipped by 3 bases and J by 5 bases; unmatched bases: 4. The CDR3 sequence is 14 residues long. The CDR3 sequence is CASSSGGSHNEQFF. Written as DNA, the CDR3 is TGTGCCAGCAGCTCGGGGGGGTCACACAATGAGCAGTTCTTC. Variable domain in full (rest from reference TRBV5-6 and TRBJ2-1): DAGVTQSPTHLIKTRGQQVTLRCSPKSGHDTVSWYQQALGQGPQFIFQYYEEEERQRGNFPDRFSGHQFPNYSSELNVNALLLGDSALYLCASSSGGSHNEQFFGPGTRLTVL.

The chain uses TRBV11-2 and TRBJ2-7; 7 bases fit TRBD1. CDR3 length: 14 residues. Germline CDR1 and CDR2: SGHAT and FQNNGV. Losses at the gene ends were 3 bases for V and 0 bases for J; bases not matched to a gene: 2. The DNA for the CDR3 is TGTGCCAGCAGCTTCAGGGACAGCTCCTACGAGCAGTACTTC. This codes for CASSFRDSSYEQYF. The variable domain in full, with the rest retrieved from reference TRBV11-2 and TRBJ2-7, is EAGVAQSPRYKIIEKRQSVAFWCNPISGHATLYWYQQILGQGPKLLIQFQNNGVVDDSQLPKDRFSAERLKGVDSTLKIQPAKLEDSAVYLCASSFRDSSYEQYFGPGTRLTVT.

The table lists this clonotype with a few counts. V is TRBV10-3 and J is TRBJ1-1; 8 bases line up with TRBD1. CDR1 is ENHRY and CDR2 is SYGVKD in the germline V gene. Unmatched junction bases numbered 6, after V lost 4 bases and J lost 5 bases. This CDR3 contains 14 residues. This CDR3 reads CAISGTGRDTEAFF. The CDR3 nucleotides read TGTGCCATCAGTGGGACAGGGCGGGATACTGAAGCTTTCTTT.

The chain has TRBV20-1 and TRBJ2-7; D may be TRBD1 or TRBD2 (5 bases each). Trimming left V 0 bases short and J 6 bases short, with 24 bases between. The CDR3 has 17 residues. The germline V gene encodes CDR1 DFQATT and CDR2 SNEGSKA (reference sequence). CDR3 bases: TGCAGTGCTAGAGATCGGGGCAGGGCCCTCCTTGGCGCCGAGCAGTACTTC. Amino acids: CSARDRGRALLGAEQYF.

This clonotype was counted only a few times. This chain joins TRBV5-4 and TRBJ1-6; the D is unclear. Germline V gene sequence: CDR1 SGHNT, CDR2 YYREEE (reference sequence). CDR3 length equals 13 residues. V dropped 4 bases and J dropped 7 bases, with 9 bases sitting between them. CDR3 region: CASSPGHNSPLHF. CDR3 DNA: TGTGCCAGCAGCCCCGGCCACAATTCACCCCTCCACTTT.